The 16 T cell receptor beta chains presented below share a single source sample, sequenced in a study of shared clonotypes between healthy human individuals. This table comes from immunoSEQ multiplex PCR, and its TCRdb copy is limited to in-frame clones, with some not included. The repertoire holds 2 million to 2.5 million clones, approximately 96% seen once, with roughly 0.13% in the top ten. The sequenced sample consisted of naive CD4+ T cells sorted from blood. Indicated subset: CD45RA+ positively selected. The receptors were gathered from a man aged 18 to 35 in good health.

V usage is TRBV10-3 and J usage is TRBJ1-3, with D maybe TRBD1 (5 bases). Germline loops: CDR1 ENHRY, CDR2 SYGVKD. There are 14 residues in the CDR3. V was cut by 5 bases and J by 2 bases, with 10 bases left in between. The chain's CDR3 is CAISLTGAGNTIYF. CDR3 bases: TGTGCCATCAGTCTCACGGGGGCTGGAAACACCATATATTTT.

The chain is built from TRBV5-4 and TRBJ2-7; TRBD2 might be the D (5 bases). There are 16 residues in the CDR3. V lost 4 bases to trimming and J lost 0 bases, with 17 bases between them. CDR1 and CDR2 (germline): SGHNT, YYREEE (reference sequence). DNA for the CDR3: TGTGCCAGCAGCATCTTTAGCGCCACGAGCTCCTACGAGCAGTACTTC. It codes for CASSIFSATSSYEQYF.

The chain joins TRBV25-1 to TRBJ2-1; D possibly corresponds to TRBD2 (5 bases). The CDR3 is 14 amino acids. In germline, CDR1 is MGHDK, CDR2 SYGVNS. V was pared by 3 bases and J by 10 bases, with 16 bases between. The CDR3, as DNA: TGTGCCAGCAGTGACACGTCGGGGATTAGAGAGCAGTTCTTC. This sequence encodes CASSDTSGIREQFF. The variable domain in full, with the rest retrieved from reference TRBV25-1 and TRBJ2-1, is EADIYQTPRYLVIGTGKKITLECSQTMGHDKMYWYQQDPGMELHLIHYSYGVNSTEKGDLSSESTVSRIRTEHFPLTLESARPSHTSQYLCASSDTSGIREQFFGPGTRLTVL.

Notes on this clone: Compared with germline, one end of the junction differs, possibly owing to a read error. V is TRBV25-1 and J is TRBJ1-1; D is unclear. Looked up from germline, CDR1 is MGHDK and CDR2 is SYGVNS. The CDR3 totals 15 residues. The CDR3 sequence: CASSGIGKSSTEAFF. CDR3 DNA: TGTGCCAGTAGTGGAATAGGGAAAAGCAGCACTGAAGCTTTCTTT.

CDR3 nucleotides: TGCGCCAGCAGCCAAGGGTTGACAGACAATCTAGCCAAAAACATTCAGTACTTC. It encodes CASSQGLTDNLAKNIQYF. V usage is TRBV4-3 and J usage is TRBJ2-4, with a possible D match to TRBD1 (5 bases). Germline V CDR1 and CDR2: LGHNA, YSLEER. This CDR3 is 18 amino acids long. The V gene lost 1 base and the J gene lost 0 bases, with 16 bases spanning the gap.

CDR3 sequence (DNA): TGTGCCAGCACTGGCCGGGGCCTTACCTACGAGCAGTACTTC. Its protein product is CASTGRGLTYEQYF. The chain couples TRBV6-5 to TRBJ2-7; D is perhaps TRBD1 or TRBD2 (5 bases each). There are 14 residues in the CDR3. V was trimmed by 7 bases and J by 2 bases, leaving 15 bases between them. Germline V gene lookup returns CDR1 MNHEY and CDR2 SVGAGI.

The V and J genes are TRBV29-1 and TRBJ1-2, with a weak D call TRBD1 (5 bases). Germline CDR1 and CDR2: SQVTM and ANQGSEA. The CDR3 totals 15 residues. Trimming removed 5 bases at V and 5 bases at J, with 21 bases between. CDR3 coding DNA: TGCAGCGTTCGGACTCAAGGGGAGGCCCCTTATGGCTACACCTTC. As protein: CSVRTQGEAPYGYTF.

The CDR3 DNA follows: TGTGCCAGCAGCTTGAGTCGAAGGGGGCGACTTCCGGTATCGAATTCACCCCTCCACTTT. It encodes CASSLSRRGRLPVSNSPLHF. The chain recombines TRBV5-4 with TRBJ1-6; TRBD1 aligns across 7 bases. V gave up 1 base and J gave up 7 bases; unmatched junction bases: 20. CDR3 length: 20 residues. The germline V gene encodes CDR1 SGHNT and CDR2 YYREEE (reference sequence).

Notes on this clone: Other nucleotide sequences in the sample specify the same CDR3. The chain is built from TRBV5-1 and TRBJ1-3; 8 bases fit TRBD1. Germline CDR1 reads SGHRS; CDR2 reads YFSETQ. V dropped 4 bases and J dropped 0; count of bases not matched to a gene: 3. The CDR3 runs to 15 residues. For the CDR3, the DNA is TGCGCCAGCAGCCGGGACAGGAGCTCTGGAAACACCATATATTTT. Its protein is CASSRDRSSGNTIYF.

The rearrangement links TRBV7-9 to TRBJ2-1, with 12 bases matching TRBD2. Losses at the gene ends were 4 bases for V and 2 bases for J; bases not matched to a gene: 3. CDR1 is SEHNR and CDR2 is FQNEAQ in the germline V gene (reference sequence). The length of the CDR3 is 16 residues. In nucleotides, the CDR3 is TGTGCCAGCAGCTACGGGACTAGCGGGCCCTACAATGAGCAGTTCTTC. It translates to CASSYGTSGPYNEQFF.

A note on this clone: Distinct nucleotide sequences in the sample also encode this CDR3. This sequence joins TRBV6-1 and TRBJ1-1; D may be TRBD1 (5 bases). The length of the CDR3 is 13 residues. Germline values: CDR1 MNHNS, CDR2 SASEGT. V was cut by 1 base and J by 5 bases, with 8 bases left in between. The CDR3 coding sequence is TGTGCCAGCAGTGAAGGAAGGGGTACTGAAGCTTTCTTT. Translation gives CASSEGRGTEAFF.

The chain links TRBV25-1 to TRBJ2-7, with D perhaps matching TRBD1 or TRBD2 (7 bases each). V was clipped by 5 bases and J by 2 bases, with 16 bases between them. The CDR3 runs to 15 residues. In germline, CDR1 is MGHDK, CDR2 SYGVNS. CDR3 sequence (DNA): TGTGCCAGCAGTACCACACAGGGGAGGGCCTACGAGCAGTACTTC. This encodes CASSTTQGRAYEQYF.

The V call is TRBV28, the J call TRBJ1-2; 7 positions match TRBD1. With 5 bases clipped from V and 7 bases from J, the junction kept 10 bases outside the gene matches. The CDR3 totals 14 residues. Germline lookup yields CDR1 MDHEN and CDR2 SYDVKM. CDR3 DNA sequence: TGTGCCAGCAGTCTATCTGAGGGGGCGCGTGGCTACACCTTC. This gives the protein CASSLSEGARGYTF.

This chain joins TRBV4-1 and TRBJ2-5; 8 nucleotides match TRBD2. Germline assignment: CDR1 MGHRA and CDR2 YSYEKL. V lost 4 bases to trimming and J lost 1 base; unmatched junction nucleotides: 11. CDR3 length: 17 amino acids. CDR3 residues: CASSLGRGSGIQETQYF. The CDR3 DNA is TGCGCCAGCAGCCTAGGTAGGGGTAGCGGGATCCAAGAGACCCAGTACTTC.

The rearrangement joins TRBV10-3 to TRBJ2-3; 7 nucleotides agree with TRBD1. The CDR3 runs 14 residues. The V segment lost 6 bases and the J segment 0 bases; nucleotides outside the gene matches: 3. Germline CDR1 ENHRY, CDR2 SYGVKD. The CDR3 loop is CAIRRQGSTDTQYF. The CDR3 coding sequence is TGTGCCATCAGGAGACAGGGAAGCACAGATACGCAGTATTTT.

As regards this clone: Compared with germline, one end of the junction differs, possibly owing to a read error. This chain connects TRBV18 to TRBJ2-7; perhaps TRBD2 as D (6 bases). CDR3 length: 13 amino acids. Germline V gene sequence: CDR1 KGHSH, CDR2 LQKENI. CDR3 residues: CASSARDSDEQYF. The CDR3 nucleotides are TGTGCCAGCTCCGCGCGGGACTCCGACGAGCAGTACTTC.